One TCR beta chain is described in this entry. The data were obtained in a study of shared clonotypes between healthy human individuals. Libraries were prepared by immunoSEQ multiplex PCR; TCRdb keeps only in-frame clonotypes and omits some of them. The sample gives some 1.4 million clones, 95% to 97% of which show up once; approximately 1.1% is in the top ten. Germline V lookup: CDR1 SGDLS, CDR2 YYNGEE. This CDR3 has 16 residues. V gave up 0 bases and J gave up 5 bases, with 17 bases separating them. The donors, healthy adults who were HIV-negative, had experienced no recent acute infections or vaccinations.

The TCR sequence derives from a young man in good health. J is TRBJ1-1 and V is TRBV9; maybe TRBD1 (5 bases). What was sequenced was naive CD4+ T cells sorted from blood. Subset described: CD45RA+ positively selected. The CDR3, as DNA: TGTGCCAGCAGCGTAGGTAGCGAGGGGACGATTACTGAAGCTTTCTTT. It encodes CASSVGSEGTITEAFF.